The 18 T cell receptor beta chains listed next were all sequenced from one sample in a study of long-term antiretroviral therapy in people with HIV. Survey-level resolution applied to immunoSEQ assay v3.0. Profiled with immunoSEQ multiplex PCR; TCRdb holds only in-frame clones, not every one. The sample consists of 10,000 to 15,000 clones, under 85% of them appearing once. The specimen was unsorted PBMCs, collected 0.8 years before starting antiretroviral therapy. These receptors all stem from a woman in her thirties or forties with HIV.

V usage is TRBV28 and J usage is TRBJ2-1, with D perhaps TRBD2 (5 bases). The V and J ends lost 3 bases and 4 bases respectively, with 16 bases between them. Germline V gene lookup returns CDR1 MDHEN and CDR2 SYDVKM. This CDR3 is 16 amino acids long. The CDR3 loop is CASSFAAAPGYNEQFF. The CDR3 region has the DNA TGTGCCAGCAGTTTCGCAGCGGCCCCCGGGTACAATGAGCAGTTCTTC.

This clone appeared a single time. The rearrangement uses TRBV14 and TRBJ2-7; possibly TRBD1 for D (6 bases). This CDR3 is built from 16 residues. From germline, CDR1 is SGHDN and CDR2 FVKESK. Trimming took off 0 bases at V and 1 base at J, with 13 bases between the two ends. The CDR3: CASSQDQGSRSYEQYF. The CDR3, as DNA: TGTGCCAGCAGCCAAGATCAGGGGTCTAGGTCCTACGAGCAGTACTTC.

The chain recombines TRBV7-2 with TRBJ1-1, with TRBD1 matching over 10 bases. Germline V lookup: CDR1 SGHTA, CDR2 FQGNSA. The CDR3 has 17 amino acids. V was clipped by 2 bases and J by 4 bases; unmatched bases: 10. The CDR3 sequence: CASSLRGTGAGGTEAFF. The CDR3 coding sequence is TGTGCCAGCAGCTTAAGAGGGACAGGGGCAGGGGGCACTGAAGCTTTCTTT.

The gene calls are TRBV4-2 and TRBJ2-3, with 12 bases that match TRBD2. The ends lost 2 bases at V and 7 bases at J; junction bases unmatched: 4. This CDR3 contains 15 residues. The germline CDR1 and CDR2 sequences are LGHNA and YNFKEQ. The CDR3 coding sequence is TGTGCCAGCAGCCAATCTAGCGGGGGGGAAAATACGCAGTATTTT. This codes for CASSQSSGGENTQYF.

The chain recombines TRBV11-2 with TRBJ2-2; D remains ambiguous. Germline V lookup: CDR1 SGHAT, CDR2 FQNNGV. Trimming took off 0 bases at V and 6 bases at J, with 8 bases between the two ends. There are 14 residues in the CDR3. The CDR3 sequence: CASSLDLVAGELFF. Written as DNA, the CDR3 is TGTGCCAGCAGCTTAGATCTAGTCGCCGGGGAGCTGTTTTTT.

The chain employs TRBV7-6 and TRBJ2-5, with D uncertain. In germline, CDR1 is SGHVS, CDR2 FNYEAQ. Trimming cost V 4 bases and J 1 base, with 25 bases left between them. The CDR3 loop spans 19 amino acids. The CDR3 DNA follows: TGTGCCAGCAGCTCGAATGGGTTGTTAAGTAGTGGCCTCCAAGAGACCCAGTACTTC. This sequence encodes CASSSNGLLSSGLQETQYF. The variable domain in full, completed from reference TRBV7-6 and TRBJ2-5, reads GAGVSQSPRYKVTKRGQDVALRCDPISGHVSLYWYRQALGQGPEFLTYFNYEAQQDKSGLPNDRFSAERPEGSISTLTIQRTEQRDSAMYRCASSSNGLLSSGLQETQYFGPGTRLLVL.

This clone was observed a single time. The CDR3 nucleotides read TGTGCCAGCAGCCAGCATATAACAGGGGGAGATTTATGGAACACTGAAGCTTTCTTT. Translated, it gives CASSQHITGGDLWNTEAFF. V is TRBV4-2 and J is TRBJ1-1; TRBD1 matches at 8 bases. There are 19 residues in the CDR3. From germline, CDR1 is LGHNA and CDR2 YNFKEQ. The junction had 16 bases not matched to a gene; V was cut back by 3 bases and J by 1 base.

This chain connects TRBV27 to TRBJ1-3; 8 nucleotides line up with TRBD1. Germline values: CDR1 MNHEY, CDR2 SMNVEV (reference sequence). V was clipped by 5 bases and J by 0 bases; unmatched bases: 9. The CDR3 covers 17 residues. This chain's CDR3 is CASSQGTGFFSGNTIYF. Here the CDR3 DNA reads TGTGCCAGCAGTCAAGGGACAGGATTCTTCTCTGGAAACACCATATATTTT.

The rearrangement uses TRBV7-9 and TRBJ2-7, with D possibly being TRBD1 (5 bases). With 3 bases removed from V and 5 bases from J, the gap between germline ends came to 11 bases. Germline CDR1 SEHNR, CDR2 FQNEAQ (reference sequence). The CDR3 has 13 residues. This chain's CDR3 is CASSFGRVDEQYF. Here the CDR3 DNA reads TGTGCCAGCAGCTTCGGCAGGGTCGACGAGCAGTACTTC.

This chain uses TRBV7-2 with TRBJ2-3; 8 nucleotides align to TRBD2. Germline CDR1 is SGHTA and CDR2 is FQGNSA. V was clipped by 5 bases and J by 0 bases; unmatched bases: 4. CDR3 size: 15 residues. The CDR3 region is CASSPTSVSTDTQYF. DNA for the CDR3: TGTGCCAGCAGCCCGACTAGCGTTAGCACAGATACGCAGTATTTT. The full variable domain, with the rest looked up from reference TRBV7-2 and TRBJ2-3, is GAGVSQSPSNKVTEKGKDVELRCDPISGHTALYWYRQSLGQGLEFLIYFQGNSAPDKSGLPSDRFSAERTGGSVSTLTIQRTQQEDSAVYLCASSPTSVSTDTQYFGPGTRLTVL.

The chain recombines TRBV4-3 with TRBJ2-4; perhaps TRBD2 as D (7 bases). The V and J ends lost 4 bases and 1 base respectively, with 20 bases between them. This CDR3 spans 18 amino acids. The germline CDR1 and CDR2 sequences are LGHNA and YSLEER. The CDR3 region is CASSLMWGGDFAKNIQYF. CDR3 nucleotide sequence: TGCGCCAGCAGCCTGATGTGGGGGGGCGATTTTGCCAAAAACATTCAGTACTTC.

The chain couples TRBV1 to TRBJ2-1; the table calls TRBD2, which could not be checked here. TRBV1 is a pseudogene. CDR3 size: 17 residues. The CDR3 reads CTSSRTRSHGPPRGQFF. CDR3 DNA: TGCACCAGCAGCCGTACAAGGTCCCACGGCCCCCCTCGGGGGCAGTTCTTC.

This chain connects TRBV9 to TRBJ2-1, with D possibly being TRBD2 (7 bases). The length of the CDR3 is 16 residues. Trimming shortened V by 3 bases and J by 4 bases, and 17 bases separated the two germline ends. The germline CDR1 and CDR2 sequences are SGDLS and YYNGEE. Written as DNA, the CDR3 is TGTGCCAGCAGCGCGGGCCCACAGGGAGGGTACAATGAGCAGTTCTTC. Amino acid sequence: CASSAGPQGGYNEQFF.

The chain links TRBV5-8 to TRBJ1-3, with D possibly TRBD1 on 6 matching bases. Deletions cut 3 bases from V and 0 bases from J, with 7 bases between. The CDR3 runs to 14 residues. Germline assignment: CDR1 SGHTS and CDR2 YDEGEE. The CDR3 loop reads CASSYRDSGNTIYF. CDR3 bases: TGTGCCAGCAGCTACAGGGACTCTGGAAACACCATATATTTT.

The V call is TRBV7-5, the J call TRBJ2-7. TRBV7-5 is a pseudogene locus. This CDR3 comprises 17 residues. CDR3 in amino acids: CVRSLFRLDRRFYEQYF. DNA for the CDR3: TGTGTCAGAAGCTTGTTCCGACTGGACCGTCGTTTCTACGAGCAGTACTTC.

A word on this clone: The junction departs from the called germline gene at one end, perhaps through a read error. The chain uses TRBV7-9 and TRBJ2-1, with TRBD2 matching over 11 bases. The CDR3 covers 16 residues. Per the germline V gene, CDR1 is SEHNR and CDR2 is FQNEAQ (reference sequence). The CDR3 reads CASSVTSGISYNERFF. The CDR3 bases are TGTGCCAGCAGCGTGACTAGCGGGATTTCCTACAATGAGCGGTTCTTC. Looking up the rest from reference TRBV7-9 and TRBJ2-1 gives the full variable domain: DTGVSQNPRHKITKRGQNVTFRCDPISEHNRLYWYRQTLGQGPEFLTYFQNEAQLEKSRLLSDRFSAERPKGSFSTLEIQRTEQGDSAMYLCASSVTSGISYNERFFGPGTRLTVL.

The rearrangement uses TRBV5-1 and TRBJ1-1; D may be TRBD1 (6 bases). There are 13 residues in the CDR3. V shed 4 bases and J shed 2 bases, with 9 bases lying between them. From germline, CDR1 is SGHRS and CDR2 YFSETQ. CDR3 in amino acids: CASSPGENTEAFF. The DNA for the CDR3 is TGCGCCAGCAGCCCAGGGGAAAACACTGAAGCTTTCTTT.

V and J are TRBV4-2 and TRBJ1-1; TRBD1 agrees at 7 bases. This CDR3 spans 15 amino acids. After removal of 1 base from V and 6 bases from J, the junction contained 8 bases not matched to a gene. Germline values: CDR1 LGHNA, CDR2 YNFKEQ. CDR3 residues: CASSQGDRVTAEAFF. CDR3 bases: TGTGCCAGCAGCCAAGGTGACAGGGTGACAGCTGAAGCTTTCTTT.